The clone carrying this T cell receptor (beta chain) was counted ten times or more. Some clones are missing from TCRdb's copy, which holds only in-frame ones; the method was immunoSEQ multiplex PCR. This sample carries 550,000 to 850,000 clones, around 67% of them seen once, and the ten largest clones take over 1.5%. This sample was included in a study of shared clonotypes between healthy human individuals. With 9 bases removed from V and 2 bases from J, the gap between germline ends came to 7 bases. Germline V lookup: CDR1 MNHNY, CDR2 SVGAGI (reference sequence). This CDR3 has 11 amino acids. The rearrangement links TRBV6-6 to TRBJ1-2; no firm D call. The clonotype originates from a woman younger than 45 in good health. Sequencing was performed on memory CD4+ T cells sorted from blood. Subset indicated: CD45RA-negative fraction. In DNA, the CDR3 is TGTGCCAGTCAGGACAACTATGGCTACACCTTC. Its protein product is CASQDNYGYTF.